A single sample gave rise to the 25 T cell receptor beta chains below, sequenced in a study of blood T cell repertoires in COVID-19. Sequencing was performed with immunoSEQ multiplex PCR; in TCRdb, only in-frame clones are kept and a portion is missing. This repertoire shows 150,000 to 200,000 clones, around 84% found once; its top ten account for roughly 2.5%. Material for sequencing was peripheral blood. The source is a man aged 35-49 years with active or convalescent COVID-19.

The CDR3 region has the DNA TGTGCCAGCAGTCGACAGGGGACAGACACCGGGGAGCTGTTTTTT. Translating it yields CASSRQGTDTGELFF. V gene TRBV5-4 combines with J gene TRBJ2-2; the match to TRBD1 covers 8 bases. This CDR3 has 15 amino acids. From germline, CDR1 is SGHNT and CDR2 YYREEE (reference sequence). V was pared by 5 bases and J by 3 bases, with 6 bases of the junction left unmatched.

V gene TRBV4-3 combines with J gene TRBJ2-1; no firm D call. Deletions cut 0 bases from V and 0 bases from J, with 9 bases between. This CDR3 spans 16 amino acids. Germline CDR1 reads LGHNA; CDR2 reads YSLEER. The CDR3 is CASSQEAGHSYNEQFF. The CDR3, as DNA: TGCGCCAGCAGCCAAGAAGCAGGCCACTCCTACAATGAGCAGTTCTTC.

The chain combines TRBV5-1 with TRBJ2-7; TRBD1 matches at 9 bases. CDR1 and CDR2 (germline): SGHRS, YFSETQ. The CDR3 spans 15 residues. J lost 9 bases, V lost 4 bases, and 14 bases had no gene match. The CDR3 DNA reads TGCGCCAGCAGCGCAGCGGGGACAGGGATCACAGGGCAGTACTTC. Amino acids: CASSAAGTGITGQYF.

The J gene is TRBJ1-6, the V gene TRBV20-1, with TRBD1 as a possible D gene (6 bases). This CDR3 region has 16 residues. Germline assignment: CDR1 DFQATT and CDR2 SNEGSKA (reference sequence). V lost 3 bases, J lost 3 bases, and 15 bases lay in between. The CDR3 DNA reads TGCAGTGCTAGTGAGGCCAGGGGCGTCTATAATTCACCCCTCCACTTT. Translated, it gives CSASEARGVYNSPLHF.

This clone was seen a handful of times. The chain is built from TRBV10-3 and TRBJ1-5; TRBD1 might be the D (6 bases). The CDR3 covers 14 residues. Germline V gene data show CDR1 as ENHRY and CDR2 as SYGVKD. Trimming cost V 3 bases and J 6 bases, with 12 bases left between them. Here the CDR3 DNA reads TGTGCCATCAGTGAAACAGGGTTGACTCAGCCCCAGCATTTT. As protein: CAISETGLTQPQHF.

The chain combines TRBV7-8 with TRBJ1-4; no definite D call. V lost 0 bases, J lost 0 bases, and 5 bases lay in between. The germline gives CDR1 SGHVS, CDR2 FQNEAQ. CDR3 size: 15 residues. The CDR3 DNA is TGTGCCAGCAGCTTAGCGGGCGCAACTAATGAAAAACTGTTTTTT. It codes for CASSLAGATNEKLFF.

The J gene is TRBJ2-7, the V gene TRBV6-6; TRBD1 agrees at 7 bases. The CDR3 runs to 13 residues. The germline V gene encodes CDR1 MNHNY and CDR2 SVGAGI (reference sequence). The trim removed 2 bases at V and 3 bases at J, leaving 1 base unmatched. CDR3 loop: CASSYRDSYEQYF. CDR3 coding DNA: TGTGCCAGCAGTTACCGGGACAGCTACGAGCAGTACTTC.

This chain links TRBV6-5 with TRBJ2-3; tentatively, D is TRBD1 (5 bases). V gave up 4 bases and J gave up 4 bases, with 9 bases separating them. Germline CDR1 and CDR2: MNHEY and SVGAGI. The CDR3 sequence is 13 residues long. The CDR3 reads CASSSRDSDTQYF. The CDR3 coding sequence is TGTGCCAGCAGTTCCAGGGATTCAGATACGCAGTATTTT.

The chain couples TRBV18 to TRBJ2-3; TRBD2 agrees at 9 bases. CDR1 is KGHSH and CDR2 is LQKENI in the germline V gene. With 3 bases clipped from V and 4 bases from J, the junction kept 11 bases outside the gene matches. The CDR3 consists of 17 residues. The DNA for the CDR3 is TGTGCCAGCTCACCCCGGGGCGGAGCGGGGGGTCCAGATACGCAGTATTTT. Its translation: CASSPRGGAGGPDTQYF.

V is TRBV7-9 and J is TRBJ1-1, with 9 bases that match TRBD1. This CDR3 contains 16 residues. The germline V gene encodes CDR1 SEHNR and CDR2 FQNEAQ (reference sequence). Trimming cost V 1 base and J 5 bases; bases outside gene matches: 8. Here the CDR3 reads CASSLGGLDRGTEAFF. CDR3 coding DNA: TGTGCCAGCAGCTTAGGGGGACTGGACAGGGGAACTGAAGCTTTCTTT. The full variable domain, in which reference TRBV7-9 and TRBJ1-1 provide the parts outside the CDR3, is DTGVSQNPRHKITKRGQNVTFRCDPISEHNRLYWYRQTLGQGPEFLTYFQNEAQLEKSRLLSDRFSAERPKGSFSTLEIQRTEQGDSAMYLCASSLGGLDRGTEAFFGQGTRLTVV.

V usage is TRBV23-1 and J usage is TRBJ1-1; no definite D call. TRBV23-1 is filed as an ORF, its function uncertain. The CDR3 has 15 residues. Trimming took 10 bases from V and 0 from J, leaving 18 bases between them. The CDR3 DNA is TGCGCCAAAATCCGTGTACGCGGGTTGAACACTGAAGCTTTCTTT. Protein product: CAKIRVRGLNTEAFF.

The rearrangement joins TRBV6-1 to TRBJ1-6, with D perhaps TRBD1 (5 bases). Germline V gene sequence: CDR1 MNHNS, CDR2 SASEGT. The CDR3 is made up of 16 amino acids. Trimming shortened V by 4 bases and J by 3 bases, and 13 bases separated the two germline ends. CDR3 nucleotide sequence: TGTGCCAGCAGTGGTATCCGACAGAGCTATAATTCACCCCTCCACTTT. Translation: CASSGIRQSYNSPLHF.

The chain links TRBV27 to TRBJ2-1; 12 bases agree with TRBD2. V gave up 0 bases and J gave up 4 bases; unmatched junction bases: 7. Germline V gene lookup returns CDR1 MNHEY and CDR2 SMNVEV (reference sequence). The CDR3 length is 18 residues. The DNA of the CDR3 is TGTGCCAGCAGTTTATCCCGGACTAGCGGGGTACTATACAATGAGCAGTTCTTC. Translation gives CASSLSRTSGVLYNEQFF.

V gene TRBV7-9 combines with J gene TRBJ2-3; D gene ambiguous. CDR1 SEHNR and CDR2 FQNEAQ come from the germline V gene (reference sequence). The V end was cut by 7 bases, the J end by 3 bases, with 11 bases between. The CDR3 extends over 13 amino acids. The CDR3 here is CASTPTGTDTQYF. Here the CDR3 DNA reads TGTGCCAGCACCCCCACGGGTACAGATACGCAGTATTTT.

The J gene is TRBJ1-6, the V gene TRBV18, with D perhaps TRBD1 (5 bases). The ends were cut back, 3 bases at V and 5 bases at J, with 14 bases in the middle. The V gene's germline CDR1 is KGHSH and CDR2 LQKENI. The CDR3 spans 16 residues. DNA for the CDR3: TGTGCCAGCTCACCTAAGCCGGGACTGAATAATTCACCCCTCCACTTT. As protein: CASSPKPGLNNSPLHF.

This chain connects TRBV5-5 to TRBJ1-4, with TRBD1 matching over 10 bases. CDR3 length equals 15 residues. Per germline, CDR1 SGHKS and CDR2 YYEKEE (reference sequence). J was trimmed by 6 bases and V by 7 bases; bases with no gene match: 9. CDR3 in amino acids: CASCLHGTGDEKLFF. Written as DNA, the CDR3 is TGTGCCAGCTGTCTACACGGGACAGGGGATGAAAAACTGTTTTTT. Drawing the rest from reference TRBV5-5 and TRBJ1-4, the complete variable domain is DAGVTQSPTHLIKTRGQQVTLRCSPISGHKSVSWYQQVLGQGPQFIFQYYEKEERGRGNFPDRFSARQFPNYSSELNVNALLLGDSALYLCASCLHGTGDEKLFFGSGTQLSVL.

In DNA, the CDR3 is TGCGCCAGCAGTGAATCCGGATCAAGGGGTGAGCAGTTCTTC. Translation: CASSESGSRGEQFF. The V gene is TRBV10-2, the J gene TRBJ2-1; a weak D match, TRBD1 (5 bases). V was trimmed by 3 bases and J by 9 bases, leaving 15 bases between them. Germline CDR1 is WSHSY and CDR2 is SAAADI. This CDR3 spans 14 amino acids.

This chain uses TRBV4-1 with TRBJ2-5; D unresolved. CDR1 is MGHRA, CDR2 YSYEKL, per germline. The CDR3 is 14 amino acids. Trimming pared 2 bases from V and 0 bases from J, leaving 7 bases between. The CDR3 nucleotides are TGCGCCAGCAGCCAACAGACATACCAAGAGACCCAGTACTTC. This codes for CASSQQTYQETQYF.

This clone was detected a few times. The DNA of the CDR3 is TGCGCCAGCAGCCAAGCATCCCCAGATACGCAGTATTTT. It specifies CASSQASPDTQYF. The chain links TRBV4-1 to TRBJ2-3; no clear D gene. The CDR3 totals 13 residues. Germline V gene data show CDR1 as MGHRA and CDR2 as YSYEKL. V was clipped by 1 base and J by 4 bases, with 6 bases between them.

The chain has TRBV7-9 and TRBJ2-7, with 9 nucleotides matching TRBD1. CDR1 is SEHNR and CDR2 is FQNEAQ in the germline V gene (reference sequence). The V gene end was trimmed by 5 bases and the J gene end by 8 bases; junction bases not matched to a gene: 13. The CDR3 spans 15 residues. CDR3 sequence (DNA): TGTGCCAGCAGCATTACCGGGACAGGGATCTCCCAGCAGTACTTC. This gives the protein CASSITGTGISQQYF.

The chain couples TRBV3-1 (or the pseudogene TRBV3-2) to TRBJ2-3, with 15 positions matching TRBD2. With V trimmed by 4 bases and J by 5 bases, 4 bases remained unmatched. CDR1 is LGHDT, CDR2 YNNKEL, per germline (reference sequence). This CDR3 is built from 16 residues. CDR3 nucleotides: TGTGCCAGCAGCCGGACTAGCGGGGGGGCAAAAGATACGCAGTATTTT. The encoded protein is CASSRTSGGAKDTQYF.

CDR3 residues: CASSARQGLNTEAFF. CDR3 coding DNA: TGTGCCAGCAGCGCCCGACAGGGATTGAACACTGAAGCTTTCTTT. The chain uses TRBV11-3 and TRBJ1-1; 7 bases are shared with TRBD1. Germline CDR1 is SGHNT and CDR2 is YENEEA. The CDR3 length is 15 residues. V gave up 5 bases and J gave up 0 bases; unmatched junction bases: 6.

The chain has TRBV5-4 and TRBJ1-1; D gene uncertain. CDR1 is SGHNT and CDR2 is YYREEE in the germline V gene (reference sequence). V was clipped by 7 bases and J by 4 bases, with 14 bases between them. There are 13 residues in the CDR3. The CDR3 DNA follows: TGTGCCAGCGGAGGAGCGCTCGGCACTGAAGCTTTCTTT. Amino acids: CASGGALGTEAFF. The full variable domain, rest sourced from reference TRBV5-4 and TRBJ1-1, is ETGVTQSPTHLIKTRGQQVTLRCSSQSGHNTVSWYQQALGQGPQFIFQYYREEENGRGNFPPRFSGLQFPNYSSELNVNALELDDSALYLCASGGALGTEAFFGQGTRLTVV.

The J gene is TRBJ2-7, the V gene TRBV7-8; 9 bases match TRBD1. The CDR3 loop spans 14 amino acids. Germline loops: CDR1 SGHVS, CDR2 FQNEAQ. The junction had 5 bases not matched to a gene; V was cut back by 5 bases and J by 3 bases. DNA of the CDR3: TGTGCCAGCAGCCTAAGACAGGGGGTCTACGAGCAGTACTTC. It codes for CASSLRQGVYEQYF. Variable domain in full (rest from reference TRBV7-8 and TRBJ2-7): GAGVSQSPRYKVAKRGQDVALRCDPISGHVSLFWYQQALGQGPEFLTYFQNEAQLDKSGLPSDRFFAERPEGSVSTLKIQRTQQEDSAVYLCASSLRQGVYEQYFGPGTRLTVT.

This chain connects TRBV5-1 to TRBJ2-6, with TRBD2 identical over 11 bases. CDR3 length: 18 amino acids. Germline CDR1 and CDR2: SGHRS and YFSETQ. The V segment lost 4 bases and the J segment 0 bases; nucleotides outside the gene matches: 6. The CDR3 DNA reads TGCGCCAGCAGCACTCCTAGCGGGGGGAGCTCTGGGGCCAACGTCCTGACTTTC. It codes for CASSTPSGGSSGANVLTF.